Below, 21 T cell receptor beta chains from the same sample are listed, as sequenced in a study of cytomegalovirus exposure and HLA in healthy donors. The PCR employed 60 Vbeta primers together with 13 Jbeta primers. The table came from immunoSEQ multiplex PCR; TCRdb's copy has only in-frame clones and leaves some out. The sample contains more than 140,000 clones, roughly 80% of which appear only once. The material sequenced was PBMCs. The receptor set was obtained from a female donor in good health and CMV-seronegative.

The J gene is TRBJ1-5, the V gene TRBV2; 9 bases match TRBD1. The V and J ends lost 4 bases and 0 bases, in that order; junction bases with no gene match: 1. Per germline, CDR1 SNHLY and CDR2 FYNNEI. The length of the CDR3 is 15 residues. This chain's CDR3 is CASSGDRDSNQPQHF. CDR3 DNA sequence: TGTGCCAGCAGTGGGGACAGGGATAGCAATCAGCCCCAGCATTTT.

J is TRBJ2-7 and V is TRBV16; maybe TRBD2 (5 bases). In germline, CDR1 is KGHSY, CDR2 FQNENV. Trimming took 2 bases from V and 6 from J, leaving 20 bases between them. The CDR3 length is 16 residues. CDR3 coding DNA: TGTGCCAGCAGCCAACCCCAACTAGACCCTACTAGCGAGCAGTACTTC. Amino acids: CASSQPQLDPTSEQYF. The full variable domain, rest sourced from reference TRBV16 and TRBJ2-7, is GEEVAQTPKHLVRGEGQKAKLYCAPIKGHSYVFWYQQVLKNEFKFLISFQNENVFDETGMPKERFSAKCLPNSPCSLEIQATKLEDSAVYFCASSQPQLDPTSEQYFGPGTRLTVT.

The chain recombines TRBV7-3 with TRBJ2-7, with 9 positions matching TRBD1. V was clipped by 6 bases and J by 6 bases; unmatched bases: 12. This CDR3 has 15 residues. Germline V gene data show CDR1 as SGHTA and CDR2 as FQGTGA. CDR3 nucleotide sequence: TGTGCCAGCAGTTCAACCCCGGGACAGGGCTCCGAGCAGTACTTC. The encoded protein is CASSSTPGQGSEQYF.

The genes are TRBV5-1 and TRBJ1-6; TRBD1 matches at 9 bases. V lost 1 base and J lost 7; bases outside the gene matches: 3. Germline V gives CDR1 SGHRS, CDR2 YFSETQ. The CDR3 contains 15 residues. As DNA, the CDR3 is TGCGCCAGCAGCTTGACAGGGGGCGAGAATTCACCCCTCCACTTT. Its protein is CASSLTGGENSPLHF.

The chain links TRBV18 to TRBJ1-1; 8 positions agree with TRBD1. The V gene end was trimmed by 3 bases and the J gene end by 7 bases; junction bases not matched to a gene: 7. Germline V gene data show CDR1 as KGHSH and CDR2 as LQKENI. CDR3 size: 14 residues. CDR3 sequence reads: CASSPQDRVIEAFF. The DNA of the CDR3 is TGTGCCAGCTCACCCCAGGACAGGGTGATTGAAGCTTTCTTT.

The V call is TRBV6-6, the J call TRBJ2-4, with D hard to call. This CDR3 region has 14 residues. CDR1 is MNHNY and CDR2 is SVGAGI in the germline V gene (reference sequence). Trimming took 0 bases from V and 16 from J, leaving 19 bases between them. The CDR3 sequence is CASSYSRSAPEVYF. CDR3 DNA: TGTGCCAGCAGTTACTCGAGGTCCGCCCCCGAGGTCTACTTC.

V usage is TRBV10-3 and J usage is TRBJ1-2; the D is unclear. The V and J ends lost 3 bases and 8 bases respectively, with 13 bases between them. This CDR3 is 13 amino acids long. In germline, CDR1 is ENHRY, CDR2 SYGVKD. The CDR3 sequence: CAISEGRLEGYTF. The CDR3 nucleotides are TGTGCCATCAGTGAAGGCAGGTTAGAGGGCTACACCTTC.

The chain carries TRBV29-1 and TRBJ2-1, with 9 nucleotides matching TRBD1. This CDR3 contains 15 residues. After removal of 0 bases from V and 7 bases from J, the junction contained 7 bases not matched to a gene. Germline values: CDR1 SQVTM, CDR2 ANQGSEA. In nucleotides, the CDR3 is TGCAGCGTTGAAGAGACAGGGGGAGTTGGAAATGAGCAGTTCTTC. Translated, it gives CSVEETGGVGNEQFF.

Comment on this clone: At one of its ends the junction is not consistent with the germline gene, which may arise from a read error. The gene calls are TRBV7-9 and TRBJ2-5; 12 nucleotides agree with TRBD2. CDR1 SEHNR and CDR2 FQNEAQ come from the germline V gene (reference sequence). The CDR3 covers 16 residues. In DNA, the CDR3 is TGTTCCAGCAGCTTCGGACTAGCGGGGCTACAAGAGACCCAGTACTTC. Translating it yields CSSSFGLAGLQETQYF.

This chain uses TRBV30 with TRBJ1-5, with D maybe TRBD1 (5 bases). Between the trimmed V and J ends, which lost 3 bases and 4 bases, there was a span of 10 bases. CDR1 GTSNPN and CDR2 SVGIG come from the germline V gene (reference sequence). CDR3 length equals 13 residues. The CDR3 region is CAWSTGVNQPQHF. The CDR3 coding sequence is TGTGCCTGGAGCACAGGAGTTAATCAGCCCCAGCATTTT.

V is TRBV6-6 and J is TRBJ2-7; 7 nucleotides match TRBD1. This CDR3 is 14 amino acids long. J lost 3 bases, V lost 5 bases, and 7 bases had no gene match. The germline CDR1 and CDR2 sequences are MNHNY and SVGAGI (reference sequence). CDR3 protein: CASSQRQGSYEQYF. DNA for the CDR3: TGTGCCAGCAGTCAGCGACAGGGTAGCTACGAGCAGTACTTC.

V is TRBV10-3 and J is TRBJ2-7, with 9 bases aligning to TRBD1. The CDR3 length is 14 residues. The V gene's germline CDR1 is ENHRY and CDR2 SYGVKD. The V and J ends lost 4 bases and 3 bases, in that order; junction bases with no gene match: 4. The chain's CDR3 is CAISAPGQGYEQYF. For the CDR3, the DNA is TGTGCCATCAGTGCTCCGGGACAGGGCTACGAGCAGTACTTC.

The chain is built from TRBV19 and TRBJ2-2; unclear D gene. The germline V and J ends were trimmed by 4 bases and 1 base, with 4 bases remaining between them. There are 13 residues in the CDR3. From germline, CDR1 is LNHDA and CDR2 SQIVND (reference sequence). This CDR3 reads CASSSRNTGELFF. CDR3 bases: TGTGCCAGTAGTAGCAGGAACACCGGGGAGCTGTTTTTT.

The rearrangement uses TRBV28 and TRBJ1-2; D ambiguous. The CDR3 contains 18 residues. The germline V gene has CDR1 MDHEN and CDR2 SYDVKM. V gave up 5 bases and J gave up 0 bases, with 22 bases separating them. In nucleotides, the CDR3 is TGTGCCAGCAGTCCCAACCGGGGAGGGAGGACCGCTAACTATGGCTACACCTTC. Translating it yields CASSPNRGGRTANYGYTF.

This clone was counted between two and nine times. This CDR3 is CAWNDRRNEKLFF. CDR3 DNA: TGTGCCTGGAACGACAGGAGGAATGAAAAACTGTTTTTT. This chain links TRBV30 with TRBJ1-4, with D possibly TRBD1 on 6 matching bases. Per the germline V gene, CDR1 is GTSNPN and CDR2 is SVGIG (reference sequence). V dropped 4 bases and J dropped 5 bases, with 11 bases sitting between them. This CDR3 spans 13 amino acids. Full variable domain (remainder filled in from reference TRBV30 and TRBJ1-4): SQTIHQWPATLVQPVGSPLSLECTVEGTSNPNLYWYRQAAGRGLQLLFYSVGIGQISSEVPQNLSASRPQDRQFILSSKKLLLSDSGFYLCAWNDRRNEKLFFGSGTQLSVL.

This chain joins TRBV5-4 and TRBJ2-7; D might be TRBD2 (7 bases). CDR1 is SGHNT, CDR2 YYREEE, per germline (reference sequence). The germline V and J ends were trimmed by 6 bases and 2 bases, with 15 bases remaining between them. The CDR3 is 14 amino acids. This CDR3 is CASTRRGGTYEQYF. CDR3 bases: TGTGCCAGCACTCGGAGGGGGGGGACCTACGAGCAGTACTTC. The full variable domain, completed using reference TRBV5-4 and TRBJ2-7, is ETGVTQSPTHLIKTRGQQVTLRCSSQSGHNTVSWYQQALGQGPQFIFQYYREEENGRGNFPPRFSGLQFPNYSSELNVNALELDDSALYLCASTRRGGTYEQYFGPGTRLTVT.

The CDR3 is CASSSLGQGTYGYTF. DNA of the CDR3: TGTGCCAGCAGTTCCCTCGGACAGGGAACATATGGCTACACCTTC. The chain employs TRBV6-5 and TRBJ1-2; 8 bases match TRBD1. Germline CDR1 MNHEY, CDR2 SVGAGI. This CDR3 has 15 amino acids. Trimming at V came to 4 bases and at J to 5 bases, leaving 9 bases not matched to a gene.

The rearrangement links TRBV18 to TRBJ1-1; D possibly corresponds to TRBD1 (6 bases). The CDR3 loop spans 14 amino acids. Germline V gene lookup returns CDR1 KGHSH and CDR2 LQKENI. The V end lost 3 bases, the J end lost 3 bases, and 11 bases lay between the germline ends. The CDR3 loop is CASSPGHGDTEAFF. The CDR3 DNA follows: TGTGCCAGCTCACCGGGACACGGGGACACTGAAGCTTTCTTT. Filled out from reference TRBV18 and TRBJ1-1, the complete variable domain reads NAGVMQNPRHLVRRRGQEARLRCSPMKGHSHVYWYRQLPEEGLKFMVYLQKENIIDESGMPKERFSAEFPKEGPSILRIQQVVRGDSAAYFCASSPGHGDTEAFFGQGTRLTVV.

The chain joins TRBV5-1 to TRBJ2-5; 9 bases align to TRBD2. The V and J ends lost 4 bases and 5 bases, in that order; junction bases with no gene match: 3. Per the germline V gene, CDR1 is SGHRS and CDR2 is YFSETQ. The CDR3 has 13 amino acids. The DNA for the CDR3 is TGCGCCAGCAGCCTAAGCGGGAGGGAGACCCAGTACTTC. As protein: CASSLSGRETQYF.

V gene TRBV6-5 combines with J gene TRBJ1-1, with D tentatively TRBD1 (6 bases). Looked up from germline, CDR1 is MNHEY and CDR2 is SVGAGI. The CDR3 consists of 13 residues. V was trimmed by 7 bases and J by 7 bases, leaving 16 bases between them. The CDR3: CASKTPGEFEAFF. CDR3 in DNA: TGTGCCAGCAAAACCCCAGGGGAGTTTGAAGCTTTCTTT.

The chain carries TRBV6-6 and TRBJ1-1; D possibly corresponds to TRBD1 (5 bases). V dropped 0 bases and J dropped 10 bases, with 9 bases sitting between them. Germline V gene sequence: CDR1 MNHNY, CDR2 SVGAGI (reference sequence). The CDR3 has 12 residues. Here the CDR3 DNA reads TGTGCCAGCAGTTACTCGATCGGGGGAGCTTTCTTT. Protein sequence: CASSYSIGGAFF.